This TCR beta chain was sequenced for a study of T cells in tuberculosis. Study-level background: Sequenced TCRs come from CD1B-GMM tetramer-binding T cells. Overall study results and limits: Active tuberculosis cases were adults; controls were adolescents.

CDR1 and CDR2 (germline): LGHNT, FRNRAP. The V gene lost 1 base and the J gene lost 1 base, with 4 bases spanning the gap. The CDR3 has 13 amino acids. Worth noting for this clone: Antigen: not known.

Clones were read by immunoSEQ multiplex PCR, and TCRdb kept only the in-frame ones, dropping some. The sample lists around 41,000 clones; less than 95% were seen once. This sequence was found in a donor aged 10-29 years with latent tuberculosis or without tuberculosis infection. Some clones in this sample may be carry-over from other donors' samples. The rearrangement joins TRBV12-5 to TRBJ1-1, with D uncertain. The sequenced sample was PBMCs. CDR3 region: CASGLGGNTEAFF. The CDR3 DNA is TGTGCTAGTGGTTTGGGCGGGAACACTGAAGCTTTCTTT.